Shown below are 23 T cell receptor beta chains from a single sample sequenced in a study of Graves' ophthalmopathy and Graves' hyperthyroidism. Scientists amplified the TCR beta CDR3 regions from RNA transcripts. HTBI-primed RT-PCR formed the first round, and a multiplex PCR formed the second. TCRdb reprocessed the multiplex PCR reads with MiXCR, giving one entry per CDR3 protein. The data contain roughly 500,000 distinct CDR3 sequences, roughly an eighth of them singletons. Sequencing was performed on blood. Every receptor here comes from a woman aged 25-40 years with Graves' ophthalmopathy.

Note on this clonotype: Just one base apart from a much larger clone, this may be a read error. The gene calls are TRBV12-3 or TRBV12-4 and TRBJ2-7; 8 positions match TRBD1. The CDR3 extends over 13 amino acids. Trimming took 4 bases from V and 5 from J; bases not matched to a gene: 4. This CDR3 is CASSSVRGHEQYF. The CDR3 bases are TGTGCCAGCAGTTCTGTCAGGGGGCACGAGCAGTACTTC.

The chain is built from TRBV9 and TRBJ2-5; 10 nucleotides agree with TRBD1. V shed 2 bases and J 5 bases; nucleotides not matched to a gene: 6. CDR3 length: 15 amino acids. CDR1 and CDR2 (germline): SGDLS, YYNGEE. DNA for the CDR3: TGTGCCAGCAGCGTTCAGGACAGGGGGTTGGAGACCCAGTACTTC. It translates to CASSVQDRGLETQYF.

The chain recombines TRBV6-1 with TRBJ1-2, with TRBD1 identical over 8 bases. V lost 6 bases and J lost 7; bases outside the gene matches: 4. CDR1 is MNHNS and CDR2 is SASEGT in the germline V gene. This CDR3 spans 12 amino acids. The CDR3 nucleotides are TGTGCCAGCAGCGGACAGGGCCGTGGCTACACCTTC. The encoded protein is CASSGQGRGYTF.

This clonotype was counted many times. J is TRBJ2-7 and V is TRBV12-3 or TRBV12-4; weak D call: TRBD1 (6 bases). Trimming pared 6 bases from V and 0 bases from J, leaving 18 bases between. CDR3 size: 16 residues. The CDR3 sequence: CASRPNLGDNSYEQYF. The CDR3 DNA reads TGTGCCAGCAGACCCAACCTCGGGGACAACTCCTACGAGCAGTACTTC.

Notes on this clonotype: This clone may be a read error of a much larger clone one base away. Here the CDR3 reads CASRDMVNQPQHF. CDR3 DNA sequence: TGCGCCAGCAGAGATATGGTCAATCAGCCCCAGCATTTT. V usage is TRBV10-1 and J usage is TRBJ1-5; no reliable D call. This CDR3 is built from 13 residues. The germline V gene has CDR1 WNHNN and CDR2 SYGVQD (reference sequence). V lost 6 bases and J 3 bases, leaving 9 bases between the germline ends.

This clonotype appeared many times. V usage is TRBV7-9 and J usage is TRBJ2-5; TRBD2 aligns across 11 bases. V lost 4 bases to trimming and J lost 4 bases; unmatched junction nucleotides: 5. This CDR3 region has 15 residues. Germline lookup yields CDR1 SEHNR and CDR2 FQNEAQ (reference sequence). CDR3 protein: CASSSLAGGLETQYF. DNA for the CDR3: TGTGCCAGCAGCTCCTTAGCGGGGGGGCTAGAGACCCAGTACTTC.

This chain joins TRBV12-3 or TRBV12-4 and TRBJ1-5; D gene unclear. Trimming stripped 2 bases from V and 3 bases from J, with 11 bases between. This CDR3 region has 15 residues. In nucleotides, the CDR3 is TGTGCCAGCAGTTTAAAATCCAGGTTCAATCAGCCCCAGCATTTT. Protein product: CASSLKSRFNQPQHF.

This clonotype was seen a few times. The chain couples TRBV4-2 to TRBJ1-1; D is unclear. Looked up from germline, CDR1 is LGHNA and CDR2 is YNFKEQ. This CDR3 is 15 amino acids long. V was cut by 0 bases and J by 1 base, with 9 bases left in between. As DNA, the CDR3 is TGTGCCAGCAGCCAAGATCAAAAGAGGAACACTGAAGCTTTCTTT. This gives the protein CASSQDQKRNTEAFF.

The chain joins TRBV19 to TRBJ2-2, with D unclear. Per the germline V gene, CDR1 is LNHDA and CDR2 is SQIVND (reference sequence). CDR3 length: 17 amino acids. Trimming cost V 7 bases and J 2 bases, with 20 bases left between them. In DNA form, the CDR3 reads TGTGCCAGTACCGAGACAACAGACCATATTAACACCGGGGAGCTGTTTTTT. This gives the protein CASTETTDHINTGELFF.

Many counts were recorded for this clonotype. This sequence joins TRBV28 and TRBJ2-5, with D perhaps matching TRBD1 (6 bases). V was shortened by 6 bases and J by 5 bases, with 10 bases between the two germline ends. Germline V gene data show CDR1 as MDHEN and CDR2 as SYDVKM. The CDR3 sequence is 12 residues long. The chain's CDR3 is CASRNTGETQYF. CDR3 coding DNA: TGTGCCAGCAGGAACACAGGGGAGACCCAGTACTTC.

This clonotype was recorded at least ten times. V is TRBV12-3 or TRBV12-4 and J is TRBJ2-4; a weak D match, TRBD1 (6 bases). The V and J ends lost 8 bases and 2 bases respectively, with 19 bases between them. The CDR3 covers 16 residues. The CDR3 sequence is CASSQGRWGPKNIQYF. The CDR3 DNA follows: TGTGCCAGCTCCCAGGGGCGGTGGGGACCCAAAAACATTCAGTACTTC.

This clonotype showed up many times. The chain has TRBV5-1 and TRBJ2-7; no firm D call. The CDR3 contains 14 residues. CDR1 and CDR2 from the germline V gene are SGHRS and YFSETQ. The V end lost 0 bases, the J end lost 0 bases, and 7 bases lay between the germline ends. Here the CDR3 reads CASSLGRYSYEQYF. The CDR3, as DNA: TGCGCCAGCAGCTTGGGGCGGTACTCCTACGAGCAGTACTTC.

This clonotype appeared many times. The genes are TRBV5-5 and TRBJ2-7; D gene unclear. CDR3 length: 15 residues. The V and J ends lost 0 bases and 0 bases respectively, with 10 bases between them. Germline V gene lookup returns CDR1 SGHKS and CDR2 YYEKEE (reference sequence). CDR3 loop: CASSLEAQSSYEQYF. DNA of the CDR3: TGTGCCAGCAGCTTGGAAGCACAGAGCTCCTACGAGCAGTACTTC.

There are many counts of this clonotype. One end of the junction is discordant with germline, which a read error may explain. The chain couples TRBV7-8 to TRBJ2-4; 7 nucleotides match TRBD1. CDR1 and CDR2 (germline): SGHVS, FQNEAQ. The CDR3 contains 15 residues. CDR3 amino acids: CASSPYRDSKNIKYF. The CDR3 DNA sequence: TGTGCCAGCAGCCCTTACCGGGACAGCAAAAACATTAAGTACTTC.

This clonotype occurred many times. This sequence joins TRBV6-1 and TRBJ2-7; 8 bases line up with TRBD1. The CDR3 contains 15 residues. V lost 3 bases, J lost 4 bases, and 8 bases stayed unmatched. Germline values: CDR1 MNHNS, CDR2 SASEGT. In nucleotides, the CDR3 is TGTGCCAGCAGTGATTATAGGACAGGGAATTACGAGCAGTACTTC. It encodes CASSDYRTGNYEQYF.

Many counts were recorded for this clonotype. The V call is TRBV20-1, the J call TRBJ1-1, with TRBD1 identical over 9 bases. The CDR3 consists of 19 residues. V gave up 0 bases and J gave up 0 bases; unmatched junction bases: 14. CDR1 and CDR2 from the germline V gene are DFQATT and SNEGSKA (reference sequence). CDR3: CSARDPGTGIGRMNTEAFF. CDR3 in DNA: TGCAGTGCTAGAGATCCGGGGACAGGGATTGGCCGTATGAACACTGAAGCTTTCTTT.

This clonotype has a count of ten or more. The chain has TRBV20-1 and TRBJ2-7, with 10 bases that match TRBD2. With V trimmed by 3 bases and J by 6 bases, 11 bases remained unmatched. Germline assignment: CDR1 DFQATT and CDR2 SNEGSKA (reference sequence). This CDR3 comprises 15 residues. CDR3 nucleotide sequence: TGCAGTGCTAGGAAGCAACTAGCGGGGCCAGCCGAGCAGTACTTC. Translation: CSARKQLAGPAEQYF.

This clonotype was detected many times. V usage is TRBV27 and J usage is TRBJ1-1; D may be TRBD1 (5 bases). V was shortened by 6 bases and J by 11 bases, with 13 bases between the two germline ends. Germline V lookup: CDR1 MNHEY, CDR2 SMNVEV (reference sequence). CDR3 size: 11 residues. CDR3 nucleotides: TGTGCCAGCAGCTCGGGGCAAGGGGCTTTCTTT. It translates to CASSSGQGAFF.

The table lists this clonotype with a few counts. The rearrangement joins TRBV11-3 to TRBJ2-7, with D possibly matching TRBD2 (6 bases). This CDR3 contains 15 residues. V lost 5 bases, J lost 5 bases, and 19 bases lay in between. CDR1 and CDR2 from the germline V gene are SGHNT and YENEEA. The DNA for the CDR3 is TGTGCCAGCAGCCCCCTACTCGGGAGTGCAGACGAGCAGTACTTC. Its translation: CASSPLLGSADEQYF.

This clonotype was picked up a small number of times. This chain connects TRBV3-1 to TRBJ2-2, with 8 bases aligning to TRBD2. The junction had 5 bases not matched to a gene; V was cut back by 1 base and J by 7 bases. This CDR3 is built from 15 residues. Germline CDR1 and CDR2: LGHDT and YNNKEL (reference sequence). In DNA form, the CDR3 reads TGTGCCAGCAGCCAAGCGGGAGGGCCAGGCGGGGAGCTGTTTTTT. It is translated as CASSQAGGPGGELFF.

This clonotype was detected many times. The chain links TRBV4-1 to TRBJ2-7, with 10 positions matching TRBD1. Per germline, CDR1 MGHRA and CDR2 YSYEKL. This CDR3 spans 15 amino acids. The ends lost 3 bases at V and 5 bases at J; junction bases unmatched: 7. CDR3 residues: CASSHRGTGVNEQYF. In nucleotides, the CDR3 is TGCGCCAGCAGCCACCGCGGGACAGGGGTCAACGAGCAGTACTTC.

This clonotype was counted ten times or more. The V and J genes are TRBV11-1 and TRBJ1-2; D is unresolved. CDR3 length: 13 residues. Germline CDR1 reads SGHAT; CDR2 reads FQDESV (reference sequence). V dropped 2 bases and J dropped 2 bases, with 6 bases sitting between them. CDR3 bases: TGTGCCAGCAGCTTATACAGAAACTATGGCTACACCTTC. The encoded protein is CASSLYRNYGYTF.

On this clonotype: This could be a read error, since a much larger clone is one nucleotide away. This rearrangement joins TRBV7-2 to TRBJ2-4; a possible D gene is TRBD2 (6 bases). CDR3 length equals 17 residues. The germline V gene has CDR1 SGHTA and CDR2 FQGNSA. V was clipped by 5 bases and J by 0 bases, with 17 bases between them. The CDR3 here is CASSPQASEVAKNIQYF. Here the CDR3 DNA reads TGTGCCAGCAGCCCCCAGGCTAGCGAGGTAGCCAAAAACATTCAGTACTTC. The entire variable domain, with the rest obtained from reference TRBV7-2 and TRBJ2-4, is as follows: GAGVSQSPSNKVTEKGKDVELRCDPISGHTALYWYRQSLGQGLEFLIYFQGNSAPDKSGLPSDRFSAERTGGSVSTLTIQRTQQEDSAVYLCASSPQASEVAKNIQYFGAGTRLSVL.